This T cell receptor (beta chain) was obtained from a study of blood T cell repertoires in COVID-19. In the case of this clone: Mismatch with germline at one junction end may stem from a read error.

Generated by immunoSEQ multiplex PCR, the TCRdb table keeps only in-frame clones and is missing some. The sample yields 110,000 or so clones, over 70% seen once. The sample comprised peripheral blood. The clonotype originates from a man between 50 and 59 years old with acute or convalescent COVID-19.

DNA for the CDR3: TGTGCCAGCAGAGAAGGACAGGGTTTAGCCAAAAACATTCAGTACTTC. This sequence encodes CASREGQGLAKNIQYF. The rearrangement uses TRBV6-1 and TRBJ2-4; the match to TRBD1 covers 8 bases. Germline V gene data show CDR1 as MNHNS and CDR2 as SASEGT. The CDR3 consists of 16 residues.